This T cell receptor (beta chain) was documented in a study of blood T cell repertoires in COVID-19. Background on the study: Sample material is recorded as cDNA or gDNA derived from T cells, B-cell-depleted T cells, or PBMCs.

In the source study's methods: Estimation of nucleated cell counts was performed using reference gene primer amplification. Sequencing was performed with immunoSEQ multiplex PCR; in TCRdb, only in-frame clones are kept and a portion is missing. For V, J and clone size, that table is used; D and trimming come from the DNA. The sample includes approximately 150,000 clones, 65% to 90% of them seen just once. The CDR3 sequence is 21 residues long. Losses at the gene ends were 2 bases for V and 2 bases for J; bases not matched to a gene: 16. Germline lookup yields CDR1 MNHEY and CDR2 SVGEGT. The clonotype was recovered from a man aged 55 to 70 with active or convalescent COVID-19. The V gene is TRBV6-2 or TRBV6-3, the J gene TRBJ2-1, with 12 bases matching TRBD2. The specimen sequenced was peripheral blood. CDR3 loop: CASSYTTGTSGPFPTYNEQFF. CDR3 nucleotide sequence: TGTGCCAGCAGTTACACAACCGGGACTAGCGGGCCTTTCCCCACCTACAATGAGCAGTTCTTC.